These 3 T cell receptor beta chains were all obtained from the same sample, sequenced in a study of identical twins. TCRdb re-called the 5' RACE reads with MiXCR, one entry per CDR3 protein. The data contain approximately 210,000 distinct CDR3 sequences, roughly a tenth of them singletons. What was sequenced was memory (CD45RO+) T cells sorted from blood. Receptors were obtained from a woman aged 18-30 years in good health.

This clonotype appeared a few times. This sequence joins TRBV6-2 or TRBV6-3 and TRBJ2-1, with 7 positions matching TRBD2. Germline trimming cut 6 bases from V and 2 bases from J; bases unmatched to any gene: 7. This CDR3 comprises 15 residues. Looked up from germline, CDR1 is MNHEY and CDR2 is SVGEGT. CDR3 bases: TGTGCCAGCAGCCACGGGGGAGGGCCCTACAATGAGCAGTTCTTC. As protein: CASSHGGGPYNEQFF.

This clonotype was seen more than once but under ten times. The chain links TRBV20-1 to TRBJ2-7; no reliable D call. V lost 3 bases to trimming and J lost 5 bases, with 11 bases between them. This CDR3 comprises 12 residues. The germline gives CDR1 DFQATT, CDR2 SNEGSKA (reference sequence). CDR3 protein: CSASLTLDEQYF. CDR3 sequence (DNA): TGCAGTGCTAGCTTGACACTCGACGAGCAGTACTTC.

The table lists this clonotype with a few counts. This chain connects TRBV27 to TRBJ2-3; 8 positions agree with TRBD2. V was pared by 5 bases and J by 3 bases, with 10 bases of the junction left unmatched. CDR1 is MNHEY, CDR2 SMNVEV, per germline (reference sequence). There are 16 residues in the CDR3. CDR3 coding DNA: TGTGCCAGCAGTCTGACAGCGGGACTAGGGACAGATACGCAGTATTTT. It is translated as CASSLTAGLGTDTQYF.